This T cell receptor (beta chain) emerged from a study of shared clonotypes between healthy human individuals. Some clones are missing from TCRdb's copy, which holds only in-frame ones; the method was immunoSEQ multiplex PCR. The data hold some 1,900,000 clones, with approximately 94% observed a single time. Terminally differentiated effector memory CD45RA+ cells were excluded by CCR7 positive selection of CD45RO-negative cells. The V and J ends lost 2 bases and 9 bases, in that order; junction bases with no gene match: 8. The CDR3 runs 14 residues. The germline CDR1 and CDR2 sequences are PRHDT and FYEKMQ (reference sequence).

The rearrangement uses TRBV13 and TRBJ2-3; TRBD1 agrees at 7 bases. The source is a man aged 18 to 29 in good health. What was sequenced was naive CD8+ T cells sorted from blood. The chain's CDR3 is CASSLRDSIWTQYF. CDR3 nucleotides: TGTGCCAGCAGCTTACGGGACAGCATTTGGACGCAGTATTTT.